These T cell receptor beta chains were read from a single sample in a study of T cells after yellow fever vaccination. TCRdb re-called the 5' RACE reads through MiXCR, storing one row per CDR3 protein. The sample holds about 42,000 distinct CDR3 sequences, around 6.5% seen once. The sample here was PBMCs, either bulk or a sorted T-cell subset (CD4+, CD8+, memory, or dextramer-sorted; not recorded which), taken 45 days after the yellow fever booster vaccination. The receptors originated from a man aged 30 to 45 who received the YFV17D yellow fever vaccine. Each CDR3 is given with its conserved first and last residue. D genes are given only for firm matches. Size values are once, few and many counts, or a class for expanded clones, and some rows have none.

j_gene: TRBJ1-1; d_gene: TRBD1; v_gene: TRBV10-3; abundance: .; len: 15; CDR3nt: TGTGCCATCAGTGAGCCGGGACAGGCGGAGACTGAAGCTTTCTTT; CDR3aa: CAISEPGQAETEAFF
j_gene: TRBJ2-2; d_gene: .; v_gene: TRBV4-2; abundance: .; len: 17; CDR3nt: TGTGCCAGCAGCCGGGCGGAGGGGTCGATGAACACCGGGGAGCTGTTTTTT; CDR3aa: CASSRAEGSMNTGELFF
j_gene: TRBJ1-4; d_gene: .; v_gene: TRBV24-1; abundance: few; len: 13; CDR3nt: TGTGCCACCAGTGCGGGGGCGGGTGAAAAACTGTTTTTT; CDR3aa: CATSAGAGEKLFF
j_gene: TRBJ1-3; d_gene: .; v_gene: TRBV20-1; abundance: .; len: 12; CDR3nt: TGCAGTGCTCAGGGCTCAGGAAACACCATATATTTT; CDR3aa: CSAQGSGNTIYF
j_gene: TRBJ2-7; d_gene: TRBD2; v_gene: TRBV18; abundance: many; len: 14; CDR3nt: TGTGCCAGCTCACCACCGACTAGCGGATACGAGCAGTACTTC; CDR3aa: CASSPPTSGYEQYF
j_gene: TRBJ1-4; d_gene: .; v_gene: TRBV15; abundance: .; len: 15; CDR3nt: TGTGCCACCAGCAGAGGCGGACCGATCGGCGAAAAACTGTTTTTT; CDR3aa: CATSRGGPIGEKLFF
j_gene: TRBJ2-3; d_gene: .; v_gene: TRBV20-1; abundance: .; len: 14; CDR3nt: TGCAGTGCTAGAGGAGTAGCTAGAGCAGATACGCAGTATTTT; CDR3aa: CSARGVARADTQYF
j_gene: TRBJ2-7; d_gene: TRBD2; v_gene: TRBV20-1; abundance: .; len: 14; CDR3nt: TGCAGTGCTGCGATAGCGGGAGGCTCCTACGAGCAGTACTTC; CDR3aa: CSAAIAGGSYEQYF
j_gene: TRBJ2-3; d_gene: TRBD1; v_gene: TRBV30; abundance: many; len: 17; CDR3nt: TGTGCCTGGAGTGTAAAACTGACCGGGACAGGGGGAGATACGCAGTATTTT; CDR3aa: CAWSVKLTGTGGDTQYF
j_gene: TRBJ2-1; d_gene: .; v_gene: TRBV11-2; abundance: .; len: 14; CDR3nt: TGTGCCAGCAGTCCGAGGGGCGGGAAGGTTGAGCAGTTCTTC; CDR3aa: CASSPRGGKVEQFF
j_gene: TRBJ2-7; d_gene: TRBD2; v_gene: TRBV28; abundance: many; len: 16; CDR3nt: TGTGCCAGCAGCGATACCCGAGGGACTAGGTATCACGAGCAGTACTTC; CDR3aa: CASSDTRGTRYHEQYF
j_gene: TRBJ1-6; d_gene: .; v_gene: TRBV28; abundance: .; len: 14; CDR3nt: TGTGCCAGCACAAAGGGGGGGGTAAGGTCACCCCTCCACTTT; CDR3aa: CASTKGGVRSPLHF
j_gene: TRBJ2-5; d_gene: TRBD2; v_gene: TRBV12-3/TRBV12-4; abundance: many; len: 15; CDR3nt: TGTGCCAGCAGTTTTACTAGCGGGAACCAAGAGACCCAGTACTTC; CDR3aa: CASSFTSGNQETQYF
j_gene: TRBJ2-3; d_gene: .; v_gene: TRBV12-3/TRBV12-4; abundance: many; len: 15; CDR3nt: TGTGCCAGCAGTCGGCGGGGCCTGGGCACAGATACGCAGTATTTT; CDR3aa: CASSRRGLGTDTQYF
j_gene: TRBJ2-7; d_gene: .; v_gene: TRBV25-1; abundance: few; len: 11; CDR3nt: TGTGCCAGCCGCTTGGGCTTCGAGCAGTACTTC; CDR3aa: CASRLGFEQYF
j_gene: TRBJ1-1; d_gene: .; v_gene: TRBV20-1; abundance: many; len: 12; CDR3nt: TGCAGTGCTACTAAGGGGAACACTGAAGCTTTCTTT; CDR3aa: CSATKGNTEAFF
j_gene: TRBJ1-2; d_gene: TRBD1; v_gene: TRBV19; abundance: few; len: 13; CDR3nt: TGTGCCAGTAGTTGGGACAGGCGGAGGGGCTACACCTTC; CDR3aa: CASSWDRRRGYTF
j_gene: TRBJ2-1; d_gene: TRBD1; v_gene: TRBV15; abundance: many; len: 15; CDR3nt: TGTGCCACCAGCAGACGGACAGGTCGAGACAATGAGCAGTTCTTC; CDR3aa: CATSRRTGRDNEQFF
j_gene: TRBJ1-6; d_gene: .; v_gene: TRBV7-2; abundance: .; len: 15; CDR3nt: TGTGCCAGCAGCTCCGGCCCCGGCGGGGGTTCACCCCTCCACTTT; CDR3aa: CASSSGPGGGSPLHF
j_gene: TRBJ2-3; d_gene: .; v_gene: TRBV18; abundance: many; len: 12; CDR3nt: TGTGCCAGCTCACCGGTGACAGATACGCAGTATTTT; CDR3aa: CASSPVTDTQYF
j_gene: TRBJ1-6; d_gene: .; v_gene: TRBV20-1; abundance: many; len: 14; CDR3nt: TGCAGTGCGTATGAAGGGGCCACGAATTCACCCCTCCACTTT; CDR3aa: CSAYEGATNSPLHF
j_gene: TRBJ2-1; d_gene: .; v_gene: TRBV20-1; abundance: many; len: 14; CDR3nt: TGCAGTGCCACCGCTAGTAGTAGCCGCAATGAGCAGTTCTTC; CDR3aa: CSATASSSRNEQFF
j_gene: TRBJ1-2; d_gene: TRBD1; v_gene: TRBV7-2; abundance: .; len: 16; CDR3nt: TGTGCCAGCAGCCCTAGGACAGGAGGCTCTAACTATGGCTACACCTTC; CDR3aa: CASSPRTGGSNYGYTF
j_gene: TRBJ2-4; d_gene: TRBD2; v_gene: TRBV4-3; abundance: many; len: 16; CDR3nt: TGCGCCAGCAGCCCTCGACTAGCGGGCACCGATGGGATTCAGTACTTC; CDR3aa: CASSPRLAGTDGIQYF
j_gene: TRBJ2-7; d_gene: .; v_gene: TRBV27; abundance: .; len: 14; CDR3nt: TGTGCCAGCACCCGACAGGGAGGTTCCTACGAGCAGTACTTC; CDR3aa: CASTRQGGSYEQYF
j_gene: TRBJ2-1; d_gene: .; v_gene: TRBV10-3; abundance: .; len: 14; CDR3nt: TGTGCCATCAGTGAGGAAAGCTCCTACAATGAGCAGTTCTTC; CDR3aa: CAISEESSYNEQFF
j_gene: TRBJ2-7; d_gene: .; v_gene: TRBV6-2/TRBV6-3; abundance: few; len: 11; CDR3nt: TGTGCCAGCAGTACCCTCACGGTGCAGTACTTC; CDR3aa: CASSTLTVQYF
j_gene: TRBJ2-1; d_gene: .; v_gene: TRBV9; abundance: .; len: 13; CDR3nt: TGTGCCAGCAGCGTCGAAACCTACAATGAGCAGTTCTTC; CDR3aa: CASSVETYNEQFF
j_gene: TRBJ2-7; d_gene: TRBD1; v_gene: TRBV11-2; abundance: many; len: 15; CDR3nt: TGTGCCAGCGGGGCCGGGACAGCAAGCTCCTACGAGCAGTACTTC; CDR3aa: CASGAGTASSYEQYF
j_gene: TRBJ1-6; d_gene: .; v_gene: TRBV9; abundance: few; len: 13; CDR3nt: TGTGCCAGCAGCGTAGATAGAGCTTCACCCCTCCACTTT; CDR3aa: CASSVDRASPLHF
j_gene: TRBJ2-4; d_gene: TRBD1; v_gene: TRBV12-3/TRBV12-4; abundance: many; len: 15; CDR3nt: TGTGCCAGCACCAAGGGACAGAAAGAAGGAAACATTCAGTACTTC; CDR3aa: CASTKGQKEGNIQYF
j_gene: TRBJ2-7; d_gene: TRBD1; v_gene: TRBV12-3/TRBV12-4; abundance: many; len: 13; CDR3nt: TGTGCCAGCAGCAAGGGACAGATCTACGAGCAGTACTTC; CDR3aa: CASSKGQIYEQYF
j_gene: TRBJ1-4; d_gene: .; v_gene: TRBV12-3/TRBV12-4; abundance: .; len: 14; CDR3nt: TGTGCCAGCAGTTTAAGAAAAAGAAATGAAAAACTGTTTTTT; CDR3aa: CASSLRKRNEKLFF
j_gene: TRBJ2-5; d_gene: .; v_gene: TRBV20-1; abundance: .; len: 16; CDR3nt: TGCAGTGCTAGAGTACCAGCGGTGGGGTTTCAAGAGACCCAGTACTTC; CDR3aa: CSARVPAVGFQETQYF
j_gene: TRBJ2-2; d_gene: .; v_gene: TRBV11-2; abundance: .; len: 13; CDR3nt: TGTGCCAGCAGCCCCTCAGGGTGCGGGGAGCTGTTTTTT; CDR3aa: CASSPSGCGELFF
j_gene: TRBJ1-5; d_gene: TRBD1; v_gene: TRBV5-1; abundance: few; len: 16; CDR3nt: TGCGCCGACGGGCAGGGGGCGGTGTCCCGTTTTCAGCCCCAGCATTTT; CDR3aa: CADGQGAVSRFQPQHF
j_gene: TRBJ1-5; d_gene: .; v_gene: TRBV20-1; abundance: few; len: 16; CDR3nt: TGCAGTGCTAGAGATTCTGCCGGGACGGAAATCATGCCCCAGCATTTT; CDR3aa: CSARDSAGTEIMPQHF
j_gene: TRBJ2-2; d_gene: .; v_gene: TRBV2; abundance: many; len: 14; CDR3nt: TGTGCCAGCAGAACGACAAGGGTTGCCGGGGAGCTGTTTTTT; CDR3aa: CASRTTRVAGELFF
j_gene: TRBJ1-4; d_gene: TRBD1; v_gene: TRBV27; abundance: many; len: 17; CDR3nt: TGTGCCAGCAGTCCATGGGGCCGACAGGGGGGGAGTGAAAAACTGTTTTTT; CDR3aa: CASSPWGRQGGSEKLFF
j_gene: TRBJ1-2; d_gene: .; v_gene: TRBV18; abundance: few; len: 14; CDR3nt: TGTGCCAGCTCACGAACGGAATCCTCCCATGGCTACACCTTC; CDR3aa: CASSRTESSHGYTF
j_gene: TRBJ2-1; d_gene: .; v_gene: TRBV9; abundance: .; len: 11; CDR3nt: TGTGCCAGCAGCCAACGGAATGAGCAGTTCTTC; CDR3aa: CASSQRNEQFF
j_gene: TRBJ2-1; d_gene: TRBD2; v_gene: TRBV3-1; abundance: .; len: 16; CDR3nt: TGTGCCAGCAGCCGTCAGGGACTAGCGGCGTACAATGAGCAGTTCTTC; CDR3aa: CASSRQGLAAYNEQFF
j_gene: TRBJ2-7; d_gene: .; v_gene: TRBV7-9; abundance: few; len: 17; CDR3nt: TGTGCCAGCGAGAGAGGTCTTGACAGGCTACGGGGGTACGAGCAGTACTTC; CDR3aa: CASERGLDRLRGYEQYF
j_gene: TRBJ1-1; d_gene: .; v_gene: TRBV10-3; abundance: many; len: 15; CDR3nt: TGTGCCATCAGTGAGTCAGTGGGCCTGAACACTGAAGCTTTCTTT; CDR3aa: CAISESVGLNTEAFF
j_gene: TRBJ2-1; d_gene: TRBD2; v_gene: TRBV5-1; abundance: many; len: 16; CDR3nt: TGCGCCAGCAGCTTGGAAAGCGGGAGGGCCGGGAATGAGCAGTTCTTC; CDR3aa: CASSLESGRAGNEQFF
j_gene: TRBJ2-1; d_gene: TRBD2; v_gene: TRBV5-1; abundance: many; len: 15; CDR3nt: TGCGCCAGCAGCTTGGAGCGGGGCTCCTACAATGAGCAGTTCTTC; CDR3aa: CASSLERGSYNEQFF
j_gene: TRBJ1-2; d_gene: .; v_gene: TRBV29-1; abundance: many; len: 10; CDR3nt: TGCAGCGTTGGTACAGACGGCTACACCTTC; CDR3aa: CSVGTDGYTF
j_gene: TRBJ2-1; d_gene: .; v_gene: TRBV12-3/TRBV12-4; abundance: many; len: 13; CDR3nt: TGTGCCAGCAGTCCAGGGACCTACAATGAGCAGTTCTTC; CDR3aa: CASSPGTYNEQFF
j_gene: TRBJ2-7; d_gene: .; v_gene: TRBV27; abundance: .; len: 14; CDR3nt: TGTGCCACTCTAAGTGAGAGGGCGGAGTCGAAGCAGTACTTC; CDR3aa: CATLSERAESKQYF
j_gene: TRBJ2-1; d_gene: TRBD2; v_gene: TRBV12-3/TRBV12-4; abundance: .; len: 15; CDR3nt: TGTGCCAGCAGTCCTCCGGGACTAGCTCATTATGAGCAGTTCTTC; CDR3aa: CASSPPGLAHYEQFF
j_gene: TRBJ2-3; d_gene: .; v_gene: TRBV12-3/TRBV12-4; abundance: many; len: 15; CDR3nt: TGTGCCAGCAGTTTATCGGTAGGGTGGGCAGATACGCAGTATTTT; CDR3aa: CASSLSVGWADTQYF
j_gene: TRBJ2-7; d_gene: .; v_gene: TRBV5-1; abundance: few; len: 14; CDR3nt: TGCGCCAGCAGCTTAAGCGGGACAGTCGACGAGCAGTACTTC; CDR3aa: CASSLSGTVDEQYF